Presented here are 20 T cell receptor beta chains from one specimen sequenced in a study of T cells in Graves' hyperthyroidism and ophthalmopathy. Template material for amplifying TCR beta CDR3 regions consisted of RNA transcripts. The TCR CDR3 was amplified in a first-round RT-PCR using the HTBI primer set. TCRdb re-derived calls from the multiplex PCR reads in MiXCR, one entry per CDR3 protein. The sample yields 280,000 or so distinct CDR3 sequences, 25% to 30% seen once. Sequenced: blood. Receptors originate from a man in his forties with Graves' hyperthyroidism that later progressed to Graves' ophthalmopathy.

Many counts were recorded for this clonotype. CDR3 residues: CASSLGLAGAKVRDEQYF. The CDR3 DNA reads TGTGCCAGCAGTCTGGGACTAGCGGGAGCAAAGGTTAGGGACGAGCAGTACTTC. The rearrangement links TRBV12-3 or TRBV12-4 to TRBJ2-7, with 14 positions matching TRBD2. V trimming: 5 bases; J trimming: 5 bases; junction bases outside the gene matches: 14. The CDR3 is made up of 18 amino acids.

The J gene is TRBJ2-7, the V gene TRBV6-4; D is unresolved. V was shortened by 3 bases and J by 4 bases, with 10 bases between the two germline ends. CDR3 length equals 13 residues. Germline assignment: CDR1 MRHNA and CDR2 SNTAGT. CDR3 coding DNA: TGTGCCAGCAGTGAAGAAGAATTTTACGAGCAGTACTTC. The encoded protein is CASSEEEFYEQYF.

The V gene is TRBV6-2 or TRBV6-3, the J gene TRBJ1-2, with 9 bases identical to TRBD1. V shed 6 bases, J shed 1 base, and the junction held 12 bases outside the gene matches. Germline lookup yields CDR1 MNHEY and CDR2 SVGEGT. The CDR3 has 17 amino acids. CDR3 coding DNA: TGTGCCAGCAGCCCCGCCAAGCCGGACAGGGGTAACTATGGCTACACCTTC. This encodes CASSPAKPDRGNYGYTF.

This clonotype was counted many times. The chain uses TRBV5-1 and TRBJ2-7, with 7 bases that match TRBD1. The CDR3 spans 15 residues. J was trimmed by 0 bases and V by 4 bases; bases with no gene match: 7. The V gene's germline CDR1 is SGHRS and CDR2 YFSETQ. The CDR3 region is CASSTTGKSSYEQYF. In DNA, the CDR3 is TGCGCCAGCAGCACGACAGGGAAAAGCTCCTACGAGCAGTACTTC. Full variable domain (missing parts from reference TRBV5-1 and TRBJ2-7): KAGVTQTPRYLIKTRGQQVTLSCSPISGHRSVSWYQQTPGQGLQFLFEYFSETQRNKGNFPGRFSGRQFSNSRSEMNVSTLELGDSALYLCASSTTGKSSYEQYFGPGTRLTVT.

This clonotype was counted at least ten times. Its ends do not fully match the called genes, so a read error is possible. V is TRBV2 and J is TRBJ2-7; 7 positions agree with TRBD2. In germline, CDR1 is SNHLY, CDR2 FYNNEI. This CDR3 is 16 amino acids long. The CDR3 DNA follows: TGTGCCAGCAGTGAGTCGGGGCTAGCGGATAACTACGAGCAGCACTTC. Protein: CASSESGLADNYEQHF. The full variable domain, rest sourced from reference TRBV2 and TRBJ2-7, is EPEVTQTPSHQVTQMGQEVILRCVPISNHLYFYWYRQILGQKVEFLVSFYNNEISEKSEIFDDQFSVERPDGSNFTLKIRSTKLEDSAMYFCASSESGLADNYEQHFGPGTRLTVT.

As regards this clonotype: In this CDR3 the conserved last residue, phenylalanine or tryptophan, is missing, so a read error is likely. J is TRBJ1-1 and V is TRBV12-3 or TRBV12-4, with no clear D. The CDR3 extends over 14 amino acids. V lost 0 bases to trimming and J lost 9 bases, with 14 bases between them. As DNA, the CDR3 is TGTGCCAGCAGTTTAGCCGGGCGGCTTACTCAAGCTTTCCTT. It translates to CASSLAGRLTQAFL.

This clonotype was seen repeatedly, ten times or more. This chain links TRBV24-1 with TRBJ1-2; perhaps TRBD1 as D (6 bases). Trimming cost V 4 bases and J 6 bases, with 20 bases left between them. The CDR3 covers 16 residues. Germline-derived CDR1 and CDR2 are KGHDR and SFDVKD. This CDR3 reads CATSDRQQGSYHGYTF. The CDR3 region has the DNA TGTGCCACCAGTGACCGCCAACAGGGTAGTTACCATGGCTACACCTTC.

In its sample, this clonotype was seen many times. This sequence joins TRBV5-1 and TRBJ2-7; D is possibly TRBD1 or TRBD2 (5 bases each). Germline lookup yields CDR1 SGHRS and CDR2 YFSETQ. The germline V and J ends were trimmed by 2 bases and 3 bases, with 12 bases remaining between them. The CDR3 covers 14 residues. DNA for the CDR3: TGCGCCAGCAGCTTCCGGGACGGGCTCTACGAGCAGTACTTC. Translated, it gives CASSFRDGLYEQYF.

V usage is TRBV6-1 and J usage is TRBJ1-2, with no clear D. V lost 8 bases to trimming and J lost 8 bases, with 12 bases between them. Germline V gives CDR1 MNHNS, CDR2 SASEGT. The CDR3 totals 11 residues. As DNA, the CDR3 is TGTGCCAGCCTCAGAAGCAGCGGCTACACCTTC. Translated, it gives CASLRSSGYTF.

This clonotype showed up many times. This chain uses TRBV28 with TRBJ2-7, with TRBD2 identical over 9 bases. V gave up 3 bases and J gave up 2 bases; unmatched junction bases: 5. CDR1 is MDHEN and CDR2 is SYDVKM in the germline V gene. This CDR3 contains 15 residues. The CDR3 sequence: CASSFPTSGTYEQYF. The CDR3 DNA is TGTGCCAGCAGTTTCCCGACTAGCGGAACCTACGAGCAGTACTTC.

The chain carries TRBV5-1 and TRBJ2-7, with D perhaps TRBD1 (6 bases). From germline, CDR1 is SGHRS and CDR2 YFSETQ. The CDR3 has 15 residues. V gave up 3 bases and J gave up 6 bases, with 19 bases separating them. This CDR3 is CASSSEVRTDGEQYF. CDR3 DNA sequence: TGCGCCAGCAGCTCCGAGGTGAGGACAGATGGCGAGCAGTACTTC.

The CDR3 bases are TGTGCCAGCAGCCCTCGCGAAGGAGGAGACACTGAAGCTTTCTTT. Amino acids: CASSPREGGDTEAFF. The chain combines TRBV27 with TRBJ1-1; D unclear. The CDR3 spans 15 residues. CDR1 MNHEY and CDR2 SMNVEV come from the germline V gene (reference sequence). Trimming removed 6 bases from V and 3 bases from J, with 17 bases in between.

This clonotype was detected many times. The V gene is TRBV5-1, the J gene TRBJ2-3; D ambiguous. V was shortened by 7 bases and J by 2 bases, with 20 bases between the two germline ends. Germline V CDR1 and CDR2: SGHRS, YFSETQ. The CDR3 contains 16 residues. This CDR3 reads CASGLDLAYPTDTQYF. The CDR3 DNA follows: TGCGCCAGCGGATTAGACCTCGCCTACCCCACAGATACGCAGTATTTT.

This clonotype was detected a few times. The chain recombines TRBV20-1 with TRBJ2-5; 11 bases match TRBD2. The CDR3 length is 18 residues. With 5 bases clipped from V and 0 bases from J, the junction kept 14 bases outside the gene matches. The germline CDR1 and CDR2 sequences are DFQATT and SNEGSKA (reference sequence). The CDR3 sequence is CSASPLLTSGTYQETQYF. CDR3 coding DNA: TGCAGTGCTTCCCCTCTGCTGACTAGCGGGACGTACCAAGAGACCCAGTACTTC.

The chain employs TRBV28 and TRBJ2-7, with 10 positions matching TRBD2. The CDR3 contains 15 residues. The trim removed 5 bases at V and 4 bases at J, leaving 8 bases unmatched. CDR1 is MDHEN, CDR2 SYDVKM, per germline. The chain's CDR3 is CASSTQREGGYEQYF. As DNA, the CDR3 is TGTGCCAGCAGTACTCAGCGGGAGGGTGGTTACGAGCAGTACTTC. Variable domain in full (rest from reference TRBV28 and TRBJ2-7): DVKVTQSSRYLVKRTGEKVFLECVQDMDHENMFWYRQDPGLGLRLIYFSYDVKMKEKGDIPEGYSVSREKKERFSLILESASTNQTSMYLCASSTQREGGYEQYFGPGTRLTVT.

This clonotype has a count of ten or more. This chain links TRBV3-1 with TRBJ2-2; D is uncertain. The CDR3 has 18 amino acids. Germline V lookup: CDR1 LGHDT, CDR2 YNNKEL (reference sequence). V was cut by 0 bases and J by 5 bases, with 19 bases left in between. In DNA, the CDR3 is TGTGCCAGCAGCCAAGATCTAACGGCCCCGGCGGTAACCGGGGAGCTGTTTTTT. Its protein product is CASSQDLTAPAVTGELFF.

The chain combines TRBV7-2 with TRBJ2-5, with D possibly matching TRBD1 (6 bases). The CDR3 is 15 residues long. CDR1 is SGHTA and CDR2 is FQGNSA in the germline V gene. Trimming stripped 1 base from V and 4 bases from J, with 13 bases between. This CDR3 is CASSLVRGRGETQYF. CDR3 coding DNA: TGTGCCAGCAGCTTAGTCAGGGGCCGGGGAGAGACCCAGTACTTC.

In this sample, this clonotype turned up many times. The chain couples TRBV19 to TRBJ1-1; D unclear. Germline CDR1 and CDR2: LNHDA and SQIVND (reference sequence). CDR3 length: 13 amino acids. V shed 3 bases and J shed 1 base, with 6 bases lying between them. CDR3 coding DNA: TGTGCCAGTAGTATCGGGGAGAACACTGAAGCTTTCTTT. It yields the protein CASSIGENTEAFF.

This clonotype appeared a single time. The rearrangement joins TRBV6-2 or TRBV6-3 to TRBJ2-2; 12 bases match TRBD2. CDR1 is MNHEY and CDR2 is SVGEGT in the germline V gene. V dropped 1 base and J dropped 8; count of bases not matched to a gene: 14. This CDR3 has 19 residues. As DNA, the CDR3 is TGTGCCAGCAGTTACTTCCCCTTCGCTAGCGGGAGGGCCGAGGGGGAGCTGTTTTTT. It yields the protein CASSYFPFASGRAEGELFF.

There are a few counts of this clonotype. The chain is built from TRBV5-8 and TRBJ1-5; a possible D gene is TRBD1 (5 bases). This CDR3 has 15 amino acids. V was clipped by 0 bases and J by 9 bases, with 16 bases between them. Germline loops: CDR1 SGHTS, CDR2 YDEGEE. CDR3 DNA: TGTGCCAGCAGCTTGGGGCAGGGTCCCGTGGGGCCCCAGCATTTT. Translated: CASSLGQGPVGPQHF.